Shown below are 13 T cell receptor beta chains from a single sample sequenced in a study of T cell responses to AZD1222 COVID-19 vaccine (dated by TCRdb to the early 2020s). In light of the paper, this sample's time point label describes: about 28 days (+/-7) after the second vaccine dose. The library came from the immunoSEQ multiplex PCR assay. Held by TCRdb, this immuneACCESS table contains in-frame sequences only and omits some clones. Under half of the omission traces to an unresolved V gene where checked; the cause of the rest is unknown. Within this sample are just under 150,000 clones, with roughly nine tenths of them counted one time only. The ten largest clones represent approximately 1.8% of the sample. The sample was peripheral blood, taken 28 days after the second AZD1222 dose. These receptors were collected from an adult who received the AZD1222 COVID-19 vaccine.

The V call is TRBV19, the J call TRBJ1-1; 7 bases align to TRBD1. Germline V gene lookup returns CDR1 LNHDA and CDR2 SQIVND (reference sequence). With 1 base clipped from V and 6 bases from J, the junction kept 5 bases outside the gene matches. This CDR3 has 14 residues. CDR3 protein: CASSIGTGVAEAFF. CDR3 DNA sequence: TGTGCCAGTAGTATAGGAACAGGGGTGGCTGAAGCTTTCTTT.

Written as DNA, the CDR3 is TGTGCCAGCAGCGTAGCCAAGGCAGGGTCAAACACCGGGGAGCTGTTTTTT. Translation gives CASSVAKAGSNTGELFF. This rearrangement joins TRBV9 to TRBJ2-2; D perhaps matches TRBD1 (5 bases). Trimming shortened V by 0 bases and J by 2 bases, and 14 bases separated the two germline ends. The CDR3 is 17 residues long. Germline loops: CDR1 SGDLS, CDR2 YYNGEE.

The chain couples TRBV9 to TRBJ2-3, with D possibly being TRBD1 (5 bases). Germline CDR1 reads SGDLS; CDR2 reads YYNGEE. V lost 3 bases and J lost 0, with 11 bases in between. The CDR3 loop spans 15 amino acids. Here the CDR3 DNA reads TGTGCCAGCAGCGCCCTTGGACAAAGCACAGATACGCAGTATTTT. Translated, it gives CASSALGQSTDTQYF.

This chain joins TRBV5-1 and TRBJ1-2, with TRBD1 as a possible D gene (6 bases). CDR1 is SGHRS and CDR2 is YFSETQ in the germline V gene. The ends were cut back, 3 bases at V and 7 bases at J, with 16 bases in the middle. The CDR3 contains 14 residues. The CDR3 DNA is TGCGCCAGCAGCTGGGGCCAGGGGAATAGTGGCTACACCTTC. This codes for CASSWGQGNSGYTF.

This sequence joins TRBV27 and TRBJ2-2, with TRBD1 identical over 7 bases. Germline lookup yields CDR1 MNHEY and CDR2 SMNVEV (reference sequence). CDR3 length: 18 residues. V lost 6 bases and J lost 0; bases outside the gene matches: 13. Here the CDR3 reads CASSRGDRYYSNTGELFF. CDR3 sequence (DNA): TGTGCCAGCAGCCGAGGGGACAGATACTATTCGAACACCGGGGAGCTGTTTTTT.

The gene calls are TRBV21-1 and TRBJ1-2; the table's D gene call, TRBD1, was not cross checked with the DNA. TRBV21-1 is a listed pseudogene. The CDR3 runs 19 residues. CDR3 nucleotide sequence: TGTGCCAGCAGCAACTTTCACGGGACAGGGGGCCCTCGCGGCTATGGCTACACCTTC. Translation: CASSNFHGTGGPRGYGYTF.

The rearrangement uses TRBV5-8 and TRBJ1-4; D gene uncertain. The germline CDR1 and CDR2 sequences are SGHTS and YDEGEE. The CDR3 contains 14 residues. Trimming pared 1 base from V and 4 bases from J, leaving 8 bases between. The CDR3: CASSLPGLNEKLFF. CDR3 in DNA: TGTGCCAGCAGCTTGCCCGGCCTTAATGAAAAACTGTTTTTT.

The count of this clone is one. Other DNA sequences from this sample encode an identical CDR3 as well. This rearrangement joins TRBV28 to TRBJ1-1; D ambiguous. V shed 5 bases and J shed 4 bases, with 8 bases lying between them. The CDR3 spans 12 residues. The germline CDR1 and CDR2 sequences are MDHEN and SYDVKM. The CDR3 coding sequence is TGTGCCAGCAGTCCACCCGGCACTGAAGCTTTCTTT. This translates into CASSPPGTEAFF.

V gene TRBV5-5 combines with J gene TRBJ1-4, with 8 bases lining up with TRBD1. The CDR3 has 15 amino acids. The germline gives CDR1 SGHKS, CDR2 YYEKEE (reference sequence). J lost 7 bases, V lost 3 bases, and 8 bases had no gene match. CDR3 in DNA: TGTGCCAGCAGCTCGGTCAGGGGGCGAAGTGAAAAACTGTTTTTT. It encodes CASSSVRGRSEKLFF.

This clone was found once. The rearrangement uses TRBV2 and TRBJ1-1, with D hard to call. This CDR3 region has 11 residues. The germline V gene has CDR1 SNHLY and CDR2 FYNNEI. Trimming shortened V by 6 bases and J by 12 bases, and 14 bases separated the two germline ends. CDR3 DNA sequence: TGTGCCAGCAGGGGGAATCGTACACCTTTCTTT. It codes for CASRGNRTPFF. The whole variable domain, remainder taken from reference TRBV2 and TRBJ1-1, is EPEVTQTPSHQVTQMGQEVILRCVPISNHLYFYWYRQILGQKVEFLVSFYNNEISEKSEIFDDQFSVERPDGSNFTLKIRSTKLEDSAMYFCASRGNRTPFFGQGTRLTVV.

About this clone itself: The sample contains more than one DNA sequence encoding this CDR3. The V call is TRBV9, the J call TRBJ1-2; D unresolved. The V gene's germline CDR1 is SGDLS and CDR2 YYNGEE. The CDR3 consists of 14 residues. Trimming removed 2 bases at V and 5 bases at J, with 13 bases between. The chain's CDR3 is CASSVSGTEYGYTF. The DNA for the CDR3 is TGTGCCAGCAGCGTCTCCGGAACCGAATATGGCTACACCTTC.

The rearrangement joins TRBV7-3 to TRBJ2-3, with D perhaps matching TRBD2 (5 bases). The germline gives CDR1 SGHTA, CDR2 FQGTGA. The ends were cut back, 5 bases at V and 5 bases at J, with 11 bases in the middle. The CDR3 is 13 amino acids. Here the CDR3 reads CASSPTGLDTQYF. The CDR3 nucleotides are TGTGCCAGCAGCCCTACGGGGTTAGATACGCAGTATTTT.

The gene calls are TRBV7-2 and TRBJ2-3; D ambiguous. This CDR3 contains 14 residues. Germline CDR1 is SGHTA and CDR2 is FQGNSA. V was shortened by 2 bases and J by 2 bases, with 8 bases between the two germline ends. CDR3 amino acids: CASSLLVATDTQYF. CDR3 coding DNA: TGTGCCAGCAGCTTATTGGTTGCCACAGATACGCAGTATTTT. Full variable domain (outside the CDR3, taken from reference TRBV7-2 and TRBJ2-3): GAGVSQSPSNKVTEKGKDVELRCDPISGHTALYWYRQSLGQGLEFLIYFQGNSAPDKSGLPSDRFSAERTGGSVSTLTIQRTQQEDSAVYLCASSLLVATDTQYFGPGTRLTVL.